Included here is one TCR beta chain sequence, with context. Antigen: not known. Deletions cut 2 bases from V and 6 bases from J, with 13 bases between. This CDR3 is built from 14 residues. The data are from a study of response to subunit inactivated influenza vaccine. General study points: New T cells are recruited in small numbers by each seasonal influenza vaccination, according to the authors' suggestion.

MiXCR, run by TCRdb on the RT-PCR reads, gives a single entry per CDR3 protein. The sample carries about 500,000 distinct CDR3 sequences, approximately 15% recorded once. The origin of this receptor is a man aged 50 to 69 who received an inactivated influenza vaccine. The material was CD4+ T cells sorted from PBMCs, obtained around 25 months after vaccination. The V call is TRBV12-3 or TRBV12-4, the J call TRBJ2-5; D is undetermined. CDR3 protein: CASSLSGLLQTQYF. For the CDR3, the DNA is TGTGCCAGCAGTTTATCGGGTTTACTTCAGACCCAGTACTTC.